This record covers a single TCR beta chain. Its target is unknown. One junction end disagrees with the germline gene, perhaps due to a read error. The data were obtained in a study of blood T cells in healthy people across ages. The CDR3 consists of 11 residues. Germline CDR1 and CDR2: ENHRY and SYGVKD. Overall study findings and caveats: A strong correlation between TCR beta diversity and naive T cell percentage was seen.

Then a second PCR, running about 7 to 11 cycles, was carried out with a sample-barcoded 5' primer and a J-beta primer mix. MiXCR, run by TCRdb on the 5' RACE reads, gives a single entry per CDR3 protein. The sample lists under 800,000 distinct CDR3 sequences, around 20% occurring once. The chain has TRBV10-3 and TRBJ2-1; D gene ambiguous. Sequenced material: blood. This receptor was identified in an older man in good health. The CDR3 DNA reads as TGTGCCATCAAAAACGACAATGAGCAGCCCTTC. It is translated as CAIKNDNEQPF.